This T cell receptor (beta chain) emerged from a study of T cells in Graves' hyperthyroidism and ophthalmopathy. Regions amplified from RNA transcripts were the TCR beta CDR3 regions. The TCR CDR3 was amplified in a first-round RT-PCR using the HTBI primer set. MiXCR, run by TCRdb on the multiplex PCR reads, gives a single entry per CDR3 protein. The sample has 250,000 to 300,000 distinct CDR3 sequences; 13% are singletons. This CDR3 spans 18 amino acids. Germline values: CDR1 MNHEY, CDR2 SMNVEV (reference sequence). The ends lost 5 bases at V and 1 base at J; junction bases unmatched: 15. The V and J genes are TRBV27 and TRBJ2-5, with TRBD2 matching over 8 bases. This receptor was obtained from a woman aged 30 to 39 with Graves' hyperthyroidism that later progressed to Graves' ophthalmopathy. Input material: blood. Here the CDR3 reads CASSPYRGGLGLQETQYF. In DNA, the CDR3 is TGTGCCAGCAGTCCGTATCGCGGGGGGCTGGGACTCCAAGAGACCCAGTACTTC.